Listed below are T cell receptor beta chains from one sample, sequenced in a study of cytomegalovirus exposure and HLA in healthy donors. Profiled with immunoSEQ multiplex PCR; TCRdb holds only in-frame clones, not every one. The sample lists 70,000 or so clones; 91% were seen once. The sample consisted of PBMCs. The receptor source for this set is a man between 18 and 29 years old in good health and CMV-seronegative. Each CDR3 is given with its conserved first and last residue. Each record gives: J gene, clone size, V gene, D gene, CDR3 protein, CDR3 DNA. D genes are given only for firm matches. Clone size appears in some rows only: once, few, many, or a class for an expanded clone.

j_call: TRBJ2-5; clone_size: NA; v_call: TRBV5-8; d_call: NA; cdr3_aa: CASSLGLQETQYF; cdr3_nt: TGTGCCAGCAGCTTGGGACTTCAAGAGACCCAGTACTTC
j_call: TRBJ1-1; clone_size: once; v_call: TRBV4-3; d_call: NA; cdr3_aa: CASSPQGNTEAFF; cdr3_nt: TGCGCCAGCAGCCCCCAGGGGAACACTGAAGCTTTCTTT
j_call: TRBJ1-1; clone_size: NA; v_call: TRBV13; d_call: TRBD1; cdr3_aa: CASSNRQGKTEAFF; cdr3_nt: TGTGCCAGCAGCAACAGACAGGGGAAGACTGAAGCTTTCTTT
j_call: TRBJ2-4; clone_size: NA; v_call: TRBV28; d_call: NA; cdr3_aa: CASSSLGRQLNIQYF; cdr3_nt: TGTGCCAGCAGTTCCCTTGGGAGGCAGCTAAACATTCAGTACTTC
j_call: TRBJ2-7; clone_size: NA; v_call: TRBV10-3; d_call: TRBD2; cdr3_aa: CAIKLLAGSYEQYF; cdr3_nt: TGTGCCATCAAGTTGCTAGCGGGCTCCTACGAGCAGTACTTC
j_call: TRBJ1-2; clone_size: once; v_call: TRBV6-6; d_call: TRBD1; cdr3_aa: CASRDRNYGYTF; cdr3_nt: TGTGCCAGCAGGGACAGGAACTATGGCTACACCTTC
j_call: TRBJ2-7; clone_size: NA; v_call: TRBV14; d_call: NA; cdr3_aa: CASSQKSGLVPGEQYF; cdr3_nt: TGTGCCAGCAGCCAAAAAAGCGGGCTAGTTCCCGGGGAGCAGTACTTC
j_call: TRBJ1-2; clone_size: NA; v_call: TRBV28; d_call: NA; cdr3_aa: CASSLWTADYGYTF; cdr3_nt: TGTGCCAGCAGTTTATGGACAGCCGACTATGGCTACACCTTC
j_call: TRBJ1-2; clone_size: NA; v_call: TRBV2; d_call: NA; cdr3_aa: CASHRDSNYGYTF; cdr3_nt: TGTGCCAGCCATCGGGACTCTAACTATGGCTACACCTTC
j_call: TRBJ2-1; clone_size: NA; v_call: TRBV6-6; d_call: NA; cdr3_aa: CASSPQPAGDEQFF; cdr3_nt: TGTGCCAGCAGTCCCCAACCGGCAGGGGATGAGCAGTTCTTC
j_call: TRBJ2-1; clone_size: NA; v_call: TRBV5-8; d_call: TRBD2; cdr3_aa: CASSPRKLALYNEQFF; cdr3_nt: TGTGCCAGCAGCCCCAGAAAACTAGCGCTTTACAATGAGCAGTTCTTC
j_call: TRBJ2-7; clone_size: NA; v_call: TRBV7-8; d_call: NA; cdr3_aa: CASSAGGGSYEQYF; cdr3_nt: TGTGCCAGCAGCGCCGGCGGCGGCTCCTACGAGCAGTACTTC
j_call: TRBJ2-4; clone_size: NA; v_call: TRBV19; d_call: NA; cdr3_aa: CASSMAKNIQYF; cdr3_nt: TGTGCCAGTAGCATGGCCAAAAACATTCAGTACTTC
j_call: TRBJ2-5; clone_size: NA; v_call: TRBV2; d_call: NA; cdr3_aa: CASSPPMGGGETQYF; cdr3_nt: TGTGCCAGCAGCCCACCCATGGGGGGAGGCGAGACCCAGTACTTC
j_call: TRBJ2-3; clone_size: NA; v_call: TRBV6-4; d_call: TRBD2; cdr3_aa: CASSEAGPTDTQYF; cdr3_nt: TGTGCCAGCAGTGAAGCGGGGCCCACAGATACGCAGTATTTT
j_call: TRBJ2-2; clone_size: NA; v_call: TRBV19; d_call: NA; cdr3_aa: CASSDWQVQTGELFF; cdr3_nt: TGTGCCAGTAGTGATTGGCAAGTCCAGACCGGGGAGCTGTTTTTT
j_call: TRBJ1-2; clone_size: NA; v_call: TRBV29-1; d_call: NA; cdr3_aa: CSVGERGGYGYTF; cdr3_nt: TGCAGCGTTGGAGAAAGGGGGGGTTATGGCTACACCTTC
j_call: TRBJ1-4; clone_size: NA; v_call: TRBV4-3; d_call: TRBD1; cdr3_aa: CASSPGQGPEKLFF; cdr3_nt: TGCGCCAGCAGTCCGGGACAGGGCCCTGAAAAACTGTTTTTT
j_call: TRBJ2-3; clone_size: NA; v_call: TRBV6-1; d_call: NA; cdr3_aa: CASSVIRGQTDTQYF; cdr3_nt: TGTGCCAGCAGTGTAATCAGGGGCCAAACCGATACGCAGTATTTT
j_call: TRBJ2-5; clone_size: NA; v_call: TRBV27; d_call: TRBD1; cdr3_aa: CASSLTGTGGWDETQYF; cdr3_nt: TGTGCCAGCAGTCTAACAGGGACAGGGGGGTGGGATGAGACCCAGTACTTC
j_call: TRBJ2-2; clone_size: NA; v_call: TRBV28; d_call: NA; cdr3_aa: CAAGARANTGELFF; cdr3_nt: TGTGCCGCCGGCGCCAGGGCGAACACCGGGGAGCTGTTTTTT
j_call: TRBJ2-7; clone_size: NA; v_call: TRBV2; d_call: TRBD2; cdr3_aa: CASRNSGTIGEQYF; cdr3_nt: TGTGCCAGCAGGAATTCCGGGACTATCGGCGAGCAGTACTTC
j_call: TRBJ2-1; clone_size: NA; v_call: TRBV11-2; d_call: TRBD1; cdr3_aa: CASSSLDRGYDEQFF; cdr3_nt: TGTGCCAGCAGCTCGCTCGACAGGGGGTACGATGAGCAGTTCTTC
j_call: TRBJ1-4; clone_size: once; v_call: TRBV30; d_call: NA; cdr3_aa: CAWSRGGRNEKLFF; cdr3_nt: TGTGCCTGGAGTAGAGGCGGCCGTAATGAAAAACTGTTTTTT
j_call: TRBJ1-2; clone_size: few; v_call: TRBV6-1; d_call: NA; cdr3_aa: CASNGAAYGYTF; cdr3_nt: TGTGCCAGCAATGGGGCGGCCTATGGCTACACCTTC
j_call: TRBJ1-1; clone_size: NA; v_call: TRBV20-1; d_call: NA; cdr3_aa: CSASSEAFF; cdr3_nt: TGCAGTGCCTCCTCTGAAGCTTTCTTT
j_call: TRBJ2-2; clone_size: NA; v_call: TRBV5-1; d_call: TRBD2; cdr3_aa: CASSLGTSGATGELFF; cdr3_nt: TGCGCCAGCAGCTTGGGGACTAGCGGAGCCACCGGGGAGCTGTTTTTT
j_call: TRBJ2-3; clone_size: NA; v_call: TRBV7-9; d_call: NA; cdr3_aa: CASSLGLSTDTQYF; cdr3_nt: TGTGCCAGCAGCTTAGGGCTGAGCACAGATACGCAGTATTTT
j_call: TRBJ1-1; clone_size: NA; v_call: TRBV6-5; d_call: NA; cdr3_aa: CASAKTGDNTEAFF; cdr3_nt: TGTGCCAGCGCCAAGACAGGAGACAACACTGAAGCTTTCTTT
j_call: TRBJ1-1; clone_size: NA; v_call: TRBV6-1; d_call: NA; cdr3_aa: CASKVRGNTEAFF; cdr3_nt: TGTGCCAGCAAAGTCAGGGGGAACACTGAAGCTTTCTTT
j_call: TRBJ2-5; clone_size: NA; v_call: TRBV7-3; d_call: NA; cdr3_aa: CASSRSLPVQEETQYF; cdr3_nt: TGTGCCAGCAGCCGGTCGCTACCCGTCCAAGAAGAGACCCAGTACTTC
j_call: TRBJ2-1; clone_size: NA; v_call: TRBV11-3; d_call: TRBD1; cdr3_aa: CASSSPGQGGHEQFF; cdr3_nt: TGTGCCAGCAGCTCCCCGGGACAGGGAGGGCATGAGCAGTTCTTC